These T cell receptor beta chains were read from a single sample in a study of siplizumab effects on memory and regulatory T cells. Assay: immunoSEQ multiplex PCR; the TCRdb copy retains only in-frame clones and omits some. The sample has 100,000 or so clones, approximately 94% seen once. What was sequenced was CD4+ T cells sorted from blood. These receptors were taken from a human donor in good health. CDR3s include the opening cysteine and the closing phenylalanine or tryptophan. A D gene is named only where the DNA matches it firmly. Clone size is given for some rows only: seen once, a few or many times, or a class if the clone is expanded.

d_call j_call clone_size v_call cdr3_nt cdr3_aa
. TRBJ2-3 . TRBV2 TGTGCCAGGGCCCCCACAGATACGCAGTATTTT CARAPTDTQYF
. TRBJ2-5 . TRBV11-1 TGTGCCAGCAGCTACAGCAGGGAAGAGACCCAGTACTTC CASSYSREETQYF
. TRBJ2-6 . TRBV9 TGTGCCAGCAGCGTAGGACAGAGCTCTGGGGCCAACGTCCTGACTTTC CASSVGQSSGANVLTF
TRBD1 TRBJ1-5 . TRBV5-6 TGTGCCAGCAGCCTGGGACAGTTTATTCAGCCCCAGCATTTT CASSLGQFIQPQHF
TRBD1 TRBJ2-1 . TRBV7-9 TGTGCCAGCATCTTGGCAGGGGGAAATGAGCAGTTCTTC CASILAGGNEQFF
. TRBJ2-5 . TRBV18 TGTGCCAGCTCACCACCCGCAGAGACCCAGTACTTC CASSPPAETQYF
. TRBJ1-1 . TRBV7-3 TGTGCCAGCAGCCTCCTGGGACACATGAACACTGAAGCTTTCTTT CASSLLGHMNTEAFF
. TRBJ1-2 . TRBV7-3 TGTGCCAGCAGCTCTGACACCGGGTCTGGCTACACCTTC CASSSDTGSGYTF
. TRBJ2-1 . TRBV21-1 TGTGCCAGCACCTTTCTGACAGGGGACCACTACAATGAGCAGTTCTTC CASTFLTGDHYNEQFF
. TRBJ1-1 . TRBV10-3 TGTGCCATCAGTGAGTCAGGGGGGAACACTGAAGCTTTCTTT CAISESGGNTEAFF
TRBD2 TRBJ2-2 . TRBV18 TGTGCCAGCTCACCGCCGGGACTAGGTTACGGGGAGCTGTTTTTT CASSPPGLGYGELFF
. TRBJ1-6 . TRBV30 TGTGCCTGGAGCAGGAATTCACCCCTCCACTTT CAWSRNSPLHF
. TRBJ2-7 . TRBV2 TGTGCCAGCAGGACCCAAGCACAATCCTACGAGCAGTACTTC CASRTQAQSYEQYF
TRBD1 TRBJ1-1 few TRBV11-2 TGTGCCAGCAGCGTACCGGGACAGGGGTGGATGAACACTGAAGCTTTCTTT CASSVPGQGWMNTEAFF
. TRBJ2-1 . TRBV29-1 TGCAGCGTTGAAACGGGGGCCCACTACTATGAGCAGTTCTTC CSVETGAHYYEQFF
TRBD1 TRBJ2-7 . TRBV15 TGTGCCACCAGCAGACCAGGGACAGCCTACGAGCAGTACTTC CATSRPGTAYEQYF
. TRBJ1-3 . TRBV10-3 TGTGCCATCAGTGAGCCCTCGGGGGAAGCTGGAAACACCATATATTTT CAISEPSGEAGNTIYF
. TRBJ1-2 . TRBV7-2 TGTGCCAGCAAATCGACGAGGGAGAGGGGTGGCTACACCTTC CASKSTRERGGYTF
TRBD1 TRBJ1-2 . TRBV25-1 TGTGCCAGCAGTGAAATCGACAGGGAGGACTATGGCTACACCTTC CASSEIDREDYGYTF
TRBD2 TRBJ2-7 . TRBV18 TGTGCCAGCTCACCACCGGGACTAGCGGGGTCCTACGAGCAGTACTTC CASSPPGLAGSYEQYF
TRBD2 TRBJ2-7 . TRBV30 TGTGCCTGGAGTCCTTTAGCGGGCTACGAGCAGTACTTC CAWSPLAGYEQYF
. TRBJ2-7 . TRBV4-1 TGCGCCAGCACCTCTCCCGCCTACGAGCAGTACTTC CASTSPAYEQYF
. TRBJ2-3 . TRBV2 TGTGCCAGCAGAGCTAGCACAGATACGCAGTATTTT CASRASTDTQYF
. TRBJ1-3 . TRBV6-6 TGTGCCAGCAGTTTTGAACAGGGATCTGGAAACACCATATATTTT CASSFEQGSGNTIYF
. TRBJ2-3 . TRBV7-9 TGTGCCAGCAGCCTACGAGGACAGACTAGCACAGATACGCAGTATTTT CASSLRGQTSTDTQYF
. TRBJ1-2 . TRBV5-1 TGCGCCAGCAGCCTGTCGGTCAACTATGGCTACACCTTC CASSLSVNYGYTF
. TRBJ2-6 . TRBV30 TGTGCCTCTCATAGCGAGGGGAACTCTGGGGCCAACGTCCTGACTTTC CASHSEGNSGANVLTF
. TRBJ1-2 . TRBV14 TGTGCCAGCAGCCAATACGGTAGAAGCGGCTACACCTTC CASSQYGRSGYTF
. TRBJ2-5 . TRBV2 TGTGCCAGCAGTGAAGCGCTGACGTTCGGGACCCAGTACTTC CASSEALTFGTQYF
TRBD1 TRBJ1-1 . TRBV6-1 TGTGCCAGCACTCGGACAGGAAACACTGAAGCTTTCTTT CASTRTGNTEAFF
. TRBJ2-2 . TRBV11-2 TGTGCCAGCAGCTTAGTCCCGGGGAACACCGGGGAGCTGTTTTTT CASSLVPGNTGELFF
. TRBJ2-3 . TRBV5-4 TGTGCCAGCAGCTTGGTAGGGACGACCACAGATACGCAGTATTTT CASSLVGTTTDTQYF
TRBD2 TRBJ2-3 . TRBV18 TGTGCCAGCTCACCACGACTAGCGGGATCCACAGATACGCAGTATTTT CASSPRLAGSTDTQYF
. TRBJ1-1 . TRBV7-2 TGTGCCAGCAGCCCAGGACGGGTGAACACTGAAGCTTTCTTT CASSPGRVNTEAFF
. TRBJ2-5 . TRBV2 TGTGCCAGCAGGAGGTACCAAGAGACCCAGTACTTC CASRRYQETQYF
. TRBJ2-1 . TRBV6-5 TGTGCCAGCAGCCCGGACAGTCCCCTAGCCCAGAAGCAGTTCTTC CASSPDSPLAQKQFF
. TRBJ1-2 . TRBV27 TGTGCCAGCAGTCCACAGGGAGTCTATGGCTACACCTTC CASSPQGVYGYTF
TRBD1 TRBJ2-3 . TRBV5-4 TGTGCCAGCAGCCCTTGGACAGGGGGTACAGATACGCAGTATTTT CASSPWTGGTDTQYF
TRBD1 TRBJ2-7 . TRBV9 TGTGCCAGCAGCGTAGCTCCGTTGGACAGGAATCCGCCCTACGAGCAGTACTTC CASSVAPLDRNPPYEQYF
. TRBJ2-2 . TRBV11-1 TGTGCCAGCAGCCCGACGCCTCGGGGGTCGACCGGGGAGCTGTTTTTT CASSPTPRGSTGELFF
. TRBJ1-1 . TRBV5-4 TGTGCCAGCAGCTTGTTGGGGACCCTAGAAGCTTTCTTT CASSLLGTLEAFF
TRBD2 TRBJ2-5 . TRBV2 TGTGCCAGCAGTGAATCCCGCGGGGGAGCGACCCAGTACTTC CASSESRGGATQYF
TRBD1 TRBJ1-1 once TRBV9 TGTGCCAGCAGCGTGGGACAGGGGGTGGGCATGAACACTGAAGCTTTCTTT CASSVGQGVGMNTEAFF
TRBD2 TRBJ2-1 . TRBV11-2 TGTGCCAGCAGCCCCAATCGACAAGGACTAGCGATCAGGCAGTTCTTC CASSPNRQGLAIRQFF
. TRBJ2-1 . TRBV2 TGTGCCAGCAGCAGTACAGGGTGGGAGCGCAATGAGCAGTTCTTC CASSSTGWERNEQFF
. TRBJ1-2 . TRBV4-1 TGCGCCAGCAGCCAAGTTTCCGAGGGACATGGCTACACCTTC CASSQVSEGHGYTF
TRBD2 TRBJ2-7 . TRBV10-2 TGCGCCAGCAGTGAACCAGCGGGAGGGGGTTACGAGCAGTACTTC CASSEPAGGGYEQYF
. TRBJ1-2 . TRBV12-5 TGTGCTAGTGGTCTAGCGAGCGCCTATGGCTACACCTTC CASGLASAYGYTF
. TRBJ2-1 . TRBV11-3 TGTGCCAGCAGCCCCGGTGGTGGGGGGACCTACAATGAGCAGTTCTTC CASSPGGGGTYNEQFF
. TRBJ1-2 . TRBV9 TGTGCCAGCAGCGTAGGACCGACCTATGGCTACACCTTC CASSVGPTYGYTF
. TRBJ1-6 . TRBV6-1 TGTGCCAGCACCCCCCGGGCCGGTTCACCCCTCCACTTT CASTPRAGSPLHF
TRBD1 TRBJ2-7 . TRBV18 TGTGCCAGCTCACTACAGGGGGCGCGAAGCTACGAGCAGTACTTC CASSLQGARSYEQYF